Sequencing of this T cell receptor beta chain was carried out in a study of blood T cell repertoires in COVID-19. Study details: T cells, B-cell-depleted T cells, or PBMCs supplied cDNA or gDNA.

The table came from immunoSEQ multiplex PCR; TCRdb's copy has only in-frame clones and leaves some out. The sample records about 23,000 clones, 75% to 90% being singletons. This TCR came from a human donor with acute or convalescent COVID-19. The donor label of this sample is uncertain. Sequencing used peripheral blood.

The CDR3 DNA is TGTGCCATCAGTATCTTAAGCGGGAGAGGCACAGATACGCAGTATTTT. Encoded protein: CAISILSGRGTDTQYF. The rearrangement links TRBV10-3 to TRBJ2-3; 8 nucleotides agree with TRBD2. V lost 5 bases and J lost 1; bases outside the gene matches: 8. The CDR3 spans 16 residues. Germline-derived CDR1 and CDR2 are ENHRY and SYGVKD.